This T cell receptor beta chain was sequenced for a study of monozygotic twins with inflammatory bowel disease. Study results and limitations: Varied immunosuppressive treatments among patients may have increased repertoire variability.

In germline, CDR1 is SGHDT, CDR2 YYEEEE. This CDR3 has 16 residues. Using the 5' RACE reads, TCRdb records one entry per CDR3 protein without DNA. Recorded for this sample: about 210,000 distinct CDR3 sequences. Details on this clonotype: Antigen: not known.

This chain uses TRBV5-6 with TRBJ1-1; as DNA is missing, the TRBD1 call by TCRdb cannot be tested. The specimen was blood. The clonotype originates from a human donor with ulcerative colitis or Crohn's disease, or a healthy co-twin of an affected twin (not recorded which). CDR3 residues: CASRHGGGRMNTEAFF.